This T cell receptor (beta chain) derives from a study of T cells in Graves' hyperthyroidism and ophthalmopathy. Whole-study context: Staff took peripheral blood when the initial diagnosis was made, before any treatment began.

General study results and limits: Appearing also in blood were most of the thyroid clonotypes expanded above 0.001. Before onset, by a median of 6.5 months, the model predicted ophthalmopathy.

Patients between 18 and 65 years old had hyperthyroidism, newly diagnosed and lasting under 2 months. Amplified regions were TCR beta CDR3 sequences from RNA transcripts. HTBI primers were the set used in a first-round RT-PCR of the TCR CDR3. TCRdb recomputed calls from the multiplex PCR reads with MiXCR, one row per CDR3 protein. The sample holds roughly 660,000 distinct CDR3 sequences; 15% to 20% are singletons and the top ten take around 16%. Details on this clonotype: Its antigen is currently unknown.

The origin of this receptor is a man aged 50 or older with Graves' hyperthyroidism. Sequencing was performed on blood.

CDR3 in DNA: TGTGCCAGCAGCTTAGGGAAGGGTTCCACTGAAGCTTTCTTT. As protein: CASSLGKGSTEAFF. The V and J genes are TRBV7-9 and TRBJ1-1; D is unclear. V was clipped by 1 base and J by 4 bases, with 10 bases between them. Germline V gene sequence: CDR1 SEHNR, CDR2 FQNEAQ (reference sequence). The CDR3 spans 14 residues.